The 26 T cell receptor beta chains presented below share a single source sample, sequenced in a study of T-cell memory formation after mild COVID-19 (dated by TCRdb to the early 2020s). Receptors were amplified or captured by 5' RACE. TCRdb records Illumina NovaSeq 6000 as the sequencer. The public reads were reanalyzed by TCRdb: fastp trimming at Q25, MiXCR alignment, in-frame beta chains only. Rows merge per CDR3 protein into single entries with the most common DNA and genes. The sample contains about 140,000 distinct CDR3 sequences, roughly 15% of them found a single time. The top ten clonotypes cover about 14% of the sample. The specimen was PBMCs or a T cell subset sorted from them (not recorded which). The receptors were gathered from an adult woman who had mild COVID-19 (a few samples of this study predate the infection). The sample titles of this study are shuffled in the database, so cell type and time point are left out; the donor was told from shared clones.

The gene calls are TRBV24-1 and TRBJ2-6, with D tentatively TRBD1 (5 bases). V shed 3 bases and J shed 2 bases, with 7 bases lying between them. Germline assignment: CDR1 KGHDR and CDR2 SFDVKD. The CDR3 loop spans 15 amino acids. The CDR3 DNA reads TGTGCCACCAGTGATGGGGCAGCTGGGGCCAACGTCCTGACTTTC. The encoded protein is CATSDGAAGANVLTF.

This chain uses TRBV29-1 with TRBJ2-4, with D hard to call. Germline CDR1 SQVTM, CDR2 ANQGSEA. The CDR3 contains 16 residues. V lost 0 bases to trimming and J lost 3 bases, with 15 bases between them. CDR3 in DNA: TGCAGCGTTGAAGAAGGATGGGGATCGGGCAAAAACATTCAGTACTTC. Its protein is CSVEEGWGSGKNIQYF. The complete variable domain, with remaining parts taken from reference TRBV29-1 and TRBJ2-4, reads SAVISQKPSRDICQRGTSLTIQCQVDSQVTMMFWYRQQPGQSLTLIATANQGSEATYESGFVIDKFPISRPNLTFSTLTVSNMSPEDSSIYLCSVEEGWGSGKNIQYFGAGTRLSVL.

This clonotype was counted between two and nine times. V is TRBV10-3 and J is TRBJ1-2; D perhaps matches TRBD1 (5 bases). Germline assignment: CDR1 ENHRY and CDR2 SYGVKD. Trimming pared 8 bases from V and 4 bases from J, leaving 17 bases between. This CDR3 contains 14 residues. The CDR3 loop is CAIRQGRTSYGYTF. CDR3 in DNA: TGTGCCATCCGCCAGGGCCGGACATCCTATGGCTACACCTTC.

This clonotype was recorded a few times. The chain combines TRBV12-3 or TRBV12-4 with TRBJ2-7, with 8 bases identical to TRBD1. V trimming: 6 bases; J trimming: 7 bases; junction bases outside the gene matches: 14. The CDR3 covers 15 residues. CDR3 nucleotide sequence: TGTGCCAGCAGCTCTCCGATTCAGGGGGCGGTAGAGCAGTACTTC. It codes for CASSSPIQGAVEQYF.

This clonotype was detected only a few times. The rearrangement links TRBV12-3 or TRBV12-4 to TRBJ2-5; TRBD1 agrees at 7 bases. V gave up 5 bases and J gave up 1 base; unmatched junction bases: 7. The CDR3 covers 15 residues. The CDR3 bases are TGTGCCAGCAGTAGACAGGGAACGGCCCAAGAGACCCAGTACTTC. It is translated as CASSRQGTAQETQYF.

As DNA, the CDR3 is TGTGCCAGCAGCGACCAAAGGGAGAAGTACAATGAGCAGTTCTTC. Translating gives CASSDQREKYNEQFF. This sequence joins TRBV7-8 and TRBJ2-1, with D perhaps TRBD2 (5 bases). This CDR3 is 15 amino acids long. The V end lost 5 bases, the J end lost 4 bases, and 15 bases lay between the germline ends. Germline-derived CDR1 and CDR2 are SGHVS and FQNEAQ. The full variable domain, rest sourced from reference TRBV7-8 and TRBJ2-1, is GAGVSQSPRYKVAKRGQDVALRCDPISGHVSLFWYQQALGQGPEFLTYFQNEAQLDKSGLPSDRFFAERPEGSVSTLKIQRTQQEDSAVYLCASSDQREKYNEQFFGPGTRLTVL.

A few counts support this clonotype. The chain combines TRBV30 with TRBJ2-1; TRBD2 matches 7 bases. Germline V gene lookup returns CDR1 GTSNPN and CDR2 SVGIG (reference sequence). With 0 bases clipped from V and 7 bases from J, the junction kept 12 bases outside the gene matches. The CDR3 loop spans 16 amino acids. The CDR3 reads CAWSVRRSGKGNEQFF. The CDR3 DNA is TGTGCCTGGAGTGTACGAAGAAGCGGGAAAGGGAATGAGCAGTTCTTC. Together with reference TRBV30 and TRBJ2-1, the CDR3 gives the full variable domain: SQTIHQWPATLVQPVGSPLSLECTVEGTSNPNLYWYRQAAGRGLQLLFYSVGIGQISSEVPQNLSASRPQDRQFILSSKKLLLSDSGFYLCAWSVRRSGKGNEQFFGPGTRLTVL.

This clonotype appeared many times. The chain joins TRBV7-3 to TRBJ2-1; a weak D match, TRBD1 (5 bases). Germline V gene lookup returns CDR1 SGHTA and CDR2 FQGTGA. The CDR3 is 15 residues long. The V gene lost 3 bases and the J gene lost 2 bases, with 11 bases spanning the gap. The CDR3 region has the DNA TGTGCCAGCAGCTTGGGGCAGAACACCTACAATGAGCAGTTCTTC. Amino acids: CASSLGQNTYNEQFF.

The chain carries TRBV29-1 and TRBJ2-6; no clear D. The CDR3 runs 13 residues. CDR1 is SQVTM, CDR2 ANQGSEA, per germline. Trimming stripped 6 bases from V and 0 bases from J, with 6 bases between. The CDR3 nucleotides read TGCAGCGTGGCTCTCTCTGGGGCCAACGTCCTGACTTTC. Its translation is CSVALSGANVLTF. Filled out from reference TRBV29-1 and TRBJ2-6, the complete variable domain reads SAVISQKPSRDICQRGTSLTIQCQVDSQVTMMFWYRQQPGQSLTLIATANQGSEATYESGFVIDKFPISRPNLTFSTLTVSNMSPEDSSIYLCSVALSGANVLTFGAGSRLTVL.

V is TRBV12-3 or TRBV12-4 and J is TRBJ2-3; D gene ambiguous. CDR3 size: 13 residues. The V and J ends lost 1 base and 5 bases respectively, with 7 bases between them. The CDR3 is CASSLGHLDTQYF. CDR3 nucleotides: TGTGCCAGCAGTTTAGGGCACCTAGATACGCAGTATTTT.

The V gene is TRBV5-1, the J gene TRBJ1-1; no definite D call. The length of the CDR3 is 14 residues. V lost 5 bases, J lost 0 bases, and 11 bases lay in between. CDR1 and CDR2 from the germline V gene are SGHRS and YFSETQ. CDR3 amino acids: CASRTDAMNTEAFF. The CDR3 coding sequence is TGCGCCAGCAGGACTGACGCGATGAACACTGAAGCTTTCTTT.

As for this clonotype: Germline is not matched at one junction end, which may reflect a read error. V and J are TRBV6-6 and TRBJ2-7; 12 bases fit TRBD2. CDR3 length equals 15 residues. CDR1 MNHNY and CDR2 SVGAGI come from the germline V gene (reference sequence). The chain's CDR3 is CASSDSGTSGYEQYF. CDR3 nucleotide sequence: TGTGCCAGCAGTGACTCCGGGACTAGCGGGTACGAGCAGTACTTC.

The CDR3 protein is CATSRGLGYGYTF. The CDR3 region has the DNA TGTGCCACCAGCAGAGGGTTGGGGTATGGCTACACCTTC. The chain is built from TRBV15 and TRBJ1-2; no clear D. This CDR3 is built from 13 residues. CDR1 LNHNV and CDR2 YYDKDF come from the germline V gene (reference sequence). Between the trimmed V and J ends, which lost 1 base and 5 bases, there was a span of 8 bases.

The chain uses TRBV7-9 and TRBJ2-5; D is undetermined. Per germline, CDR1 SEHNR and CDR2 FQNEAQ (reference sequence). The CDR3 totals 15 residues. Trimming removed 2 bases from V and 2 bases from J, with 12 bases in between. CDR3 in DNA: TGTGCCAGCAGCTTAAGGTTCGGGCGGCAAGAGACCCAGTACTTC. Its translation: CASSLRFGRQETQYF.

V usage is TRBV27 and J usage is TRBJ2-7; 8 nucleotides align to TRBD1. CDR1 is MNHEY and CDR2 is SMNVEV in the germline V gene (reference sequence). Trimming removed 3 bases from V and 3 bases from J; junction bases left unmatched: 16. There are 18 residues in the CDR3. The CDR3 loop is CASSLSQGGLGRRYEQYF. CDR3 nucleotide sequence: TGTGCCAGCAGTTTGTCACAGGGGGGACTGGGTCGTCGCTACGAGCAGTACTTC.

The sample holds a few counts of this clonotype. This sequence joins TRBV7-9 and TRBJ2-2; D call uncertain. Germline assignment: CDR1 SEHNR and CDR2 FQNEAQ (reference sequence). The CDR3 runs to 16 residues. The V end lost 3 bases, the J end lost 0 bases, and 11 bases lay between the germline ends. The CDR3 region is CASSFTGGTNTGELFF. DNA for the CDR3: TGTGCCAGCAGCTTTACTGGCGGAACGAACACCGGGGAGCTGTTTTTT.

The chain is built from TRBV27 and TRBJ2-1; TRBD1 or TRBD2 may be the D gene (5 bases each). V was shortened by 6 bases and J by 7 bases, with 13 bases between the two germline ends. Germline values: CDR1 MNHEY, CDR2 SMNVEV (reference sequence). This CDR3 is 13 amino acids long. The CDR3: CASRGDSVNEQFF. In DNA, the CDR3 is TGTGCCAGCAGGGGGGATTCGGTAAATGAGCAGTTCTTC.

There are a few counts of this clonotype. Here the CDR3 DNA reads TGTGCCAGCAGCTCGGGAGAGACAGATACGCAGTATTTT. Translation: CASSSGETDTQYF. This chain links TRBV7-7 with TRBJ2-3, with TRBD2 as a possible D gene (6 bases). The CDR3 totals 13 residues. Per germline, CDR1 SSHAT and CDR2 FNYEAQ (reference sequence). V was shortened by 4 bases and J by 3 bases, with 8 bases between the two germline ends.

The chain recombines TRBV29-1 with TRBJ2-5, with D perhaps matching TRBD2 (5 bases). The germline gives CDR1 SQVTM, CDR2 ANQGSEA. V was shortened by 4 bases and J by 4 bases, with 7 bases between the two germline ends. The length of the CDR3 is 11 residues. This CDR3 reads CSVARGETQYF. CDR3 nucleotide sequence: TGCAGCGTTGCCCGGGGAGAGACCCAGTACTTC.

This clonotype came up a few times. The J gene is TRBJ2-7, the V gene TRBV14, with TRBD1 identical over 8 bases. The CDR3 has 19 residues. J lost 3 bases, V lost 4 bases, and 20 bases had no gene match. Germline lookup yields CDR1 SGHDN and CDR2 FVKESK. CDR3 residues: CASSPATRLPGGQGYEQYF. The CDR3 DNA sequence: TGTGCCAGCAGCCCGGCCACGCGATTACCAGGGGGCCAAGGCTACGAGCAGTACTTC. Variable domain in full (rest from reference TRBV14 and TRBJ2-7): EAGVTQFPSHSVIEKGQTVTLRCDPISGHDNLYWYRRVMGKEIKFLLHFVKESKQDESGMPNNRFLAERTGGTYSTLKVQPAELEDSGVYFCASSPATRLPGGQGYEQYFGPGTRLTVT.

This clonotype was observed a handful of times. The rearrangement joins TRBV5-1 to TRBJ2-3; D unclear. Germline values: CDR1 SGHRS, CDR2 YFSETQ. V shed 0 bases and J shed 6 bases, with 11 bases lying between them. The CDR3 consists of 14 residues. This CDR3 is CASSLASSRDTQYF. The CDR3 DNA reads as TGCGCCAGCAGCTTGGCCTCCTCACGGGATACGCAGTATTTT. The whole variable domain, remainder taken from reference TRBV5-1 and TRBJ2-3, is KAGVTQTPRYLIKTRGQQVTLSCSPISGHRSVSWYQQTPGQGLQFLFEYFSETQRNKGNFPGRFSGRQFSNSRSEMNVSTLELGDSALYLCASSLASSRDTQYFGPGTRLTVL.

This chain links TRBV10-3 with TRBJ1-2, with no clear D. The V gene lost 3 bases and the J gene lost 5 bases, with 4 bases spanning the gap. In germline, CDR1 is ENHRY, CDR2 SYGVKD. This CDR3 spans 11 amino acids. CDR3 sequence: CAISEFYGYTF. As DNA, the CDR3 is TGTGCCATCAGTGAATTTTATGGCTACACCTTC.

The CDR3 DNA is TGCGCCAGCAGCCAAGAGCCCGTGAGGGTTGGTACCTCTAACTATGGCTACACCTTC. It specifies CASSQEPVRVGTSNYGYTF. The V and J genes are TRBV4-1 and TRBJ1-2; no clear D gene. Trimming removed 0 bases from V and 0 bases from J, with 20 bases in between. This CDR3 comprises 19 residues. The germline V gene encodes CDR1 MGHRA and CDR2 YSYEKL.

This clonotype has ten or more counts. V is TRBV12-3 or TRBV12-4 and J is TRBJ2-6, with TRBD1 matching over 8 bases. This CDR3 has 16 residues. Trimming took 6 bases from V and 4 from J; bases not matched to a gene: 8. As DNA, the CDR3 is TGTGCCAGCAGCCCGACAGGGGCTCCGGGGGCCAACGTCCTGACTTTC. The encoded protein is CASSPTGAPGANVLTF.

This clonotype was detected ten times or more. This rearrangement joins TRBV29-1 to TRBJ2-3; no clear D gene. Trimming removed 6 bases at V and 3 bases at J, with 19 bases between. CDR1 and CDR2 (germline): SQVTM, ANQGSEA. The CDR3 spans 15 residues. The CDR3 nucleotides are TGCAGCGTACGCCGGGCCCTCGTGAAGACAGATACGCAGTATTTT. Protein: CSVRRALVKTDTQYF.

V is TRBV20-1 and J is TRBJ2-1; D is perhaps TRBD1 (5 bases). This CDR3 comprises 13 residues. V dropped 6 bases and J dropped 7 bases, with 16 bases sitting between them. The germline gives CDR1 DFQATT, CDR2 SNEGSKA (reference sequence). The CDR3 region has the DNA TGCAGTGCCATGACCAGGGTTGGGAATGAGCAGTTCTTC. Its protein is CSAMTRVGNEQFF.